This TCR beta chain was sequenced for a study of cytomegalovirus exposure and HLA in healthy donors. Study-wide points: The authors confirmed in vitro that three CMV-associated chains were specific for CMV antigens.

Everyone who donated was a healthy bone marrow donor. This CDR3 comprises 14 residues. Germline-derived CDR1 and CDR2 are GTSNPN and SVGIG (reference sequence). With regard to this clone: The antigen is unknown.

The PCR ran on 60 Vbeta and 13 Jbeta primers. Some clones are missing from TCRdb's copy, which holds only in-frame ones; the method was immunoSEQ multiplex PCR. The data contain some 150,000 clones, about 85% of them singletons. Source material: PBMCs. The TCR comes from a young woman in good health and CMV-seronegative. V and J are TRBV30 and TRBJ2-5, with 13 bases lining up with TRBD2. The assigned J gene may be wrong: the sequence end matches TRBJ2-7 better. The CDR3 spells CASQTSGRGVEQYF. The CDR3, as DNA: TGTGCCTCCCAAACTAGCGGGAGGGGTGTCGAGCAGTACTTC.